The sequence of this TCR beta chain was determined in a study of cytomegalovirus exposure and HLA in healthy donors. Germline loops: CDR1 MNHEY, CDR2 SMNVEV (reference sequence). The CDR3 sequence is 13 residues long. V dropped 6 bases and J dropped 4; count of bases not matched to a gene: 4. PCR was performed using 60 Vbeta and 13 Jbeta primers. The data were produced by immunoSEQ multiplex PCR, yet TCRdb's version contains in-frame clones alone and is incomplete. Of about 130,000 clones listed, roughly 75% are singletons. V usage is TRBV27 and J usage is TRBJ1-1; TRBD1 aligns across 8 bases. The clonotype was recovered from a man under 40 in good health and CMV-seronegative. Sequencing input: PBMCs. The CDR3 sequence is CASRQGVITEAFF. CDR3 DNA: TGTGCCAGCAGACAGGGGGTGATCACTGAAGCTTTCTTT.